This T cell receptor (beta chain) was obtained from a study of response to subunit inactivated influenza vaccine. Remarks on this clonotype: The target antigen is unknown.

Using its own MiXCR run on the RT-PCR reads, TCRdb lists one record per CDR3 protein. The data show about 830,000 distinct CDR3 sequences, approximately 17% seen once. Study-wide findings and caveats: The authors suggested that few new T cells are recruited per seasonal influenza vaccination.

The CDR3 covers 16 residues. CDR1 SEHNR and CDR2 FQNEAQ come from the germline V gene (reference sequence). V was clipped by 3 bases and J by 4 bases; unmatched bases: 10. Source: PBMCs from blood, taken more than 4 days after vaccination. The rearrangement uses TRBV7-9 and TRBJ2-3, with 7 nucleotides matching TRBD2. The sequence was collected from a man aged 50 to 60 who received an inactivated influenza vaccine. The DNA for the CDR3 is TGTGCCAGCAGCTTCTATTTAAGCGGGGCCTCAGATACGCAGTATTTT. Amino acids: CASSFYLSGASDTQYF.